These T cell receptor beta chains were read from a single sample in a study of blood T cell repertoires in COVID-19. The protocol was immunoSEQ multiplex PCR, while the TCRdb copy is restricted to in-frame clones and leaves out a portion. The sample has about 300,000 clones; about 85% are singletons. Specimen: PBMCs or T cells enriched from blood (not recorded which). Receptor source: a woman in her twenties or thirties who had recovered from COVID-19. The CDR3 runs from the conserved cysteine through the conserved F or W. The D gene is left open where the match is weak. Clone size is given for some rows only: seen once, a few or many times, or a class if the clone is expanded.

D,size,V,J,CDR3,DNA
TRBD1,.,TRBV7-9,TRBJ1-2,CASSNRGEGDYGYTF,TGTGCCAGCAGCAACAGGGGGGAGGGGGACTATGGCTACACCTTC
TRBD1,.,TRBV10-2,TRBJ1-5,CASSETGGGFQPQHF,TGCGCCAGCAGTGAGACAGGGGGAGGTTTTCAGCCCCAGCATTTT
.,.,TRBV4-2,TRBJ1-5,CASSQSAPGSNQPQHF,TGTGCCAGCAGCCAATCAGCCCCGGGTAGCAATCAGCCCCAGCATTTT
TRBD1,.,TRBV19,TRBJ1-5,CASSGTVYSNQPQHF,TGTGCCAGCTCCGGGACAGTTTATAGCAATCAGCCCCAGCATTTT
TRBD1,.,TRBV9,TRBJ1-1,CASSVVGQGSEAFF,TGTGCCAGCAGCGTAGTGGGACAGGGATCTGAAGCTTTCTTT
TRBD1,few,TRBV5-1,TRBJ2-7,CASSKTGSEQYF,TGCGCCAGCAGCAAGACAGGGAGCGAGCAGTACTTC
TRBD1,.,TRBV9,TRBJ1-3,CASSNRDSGSGNTIYF,TGTGCCAGCAGCAACCGGGACAGTGGTTCTGGAAACACCATATATTTT
TRBD2,.,TRBV4-1,TRBJ2-3,CASSQGLAGRTDTQYF,TGCGCCAGCAGCCAGGGACTAGCGGGGCGCACAGATACGCAGTATTTT
.,.,TRBV6-6,TRBJ1-2,CASSPRGVSGGYTF,TGTGCCAGCAGTCCGCGGGGGGTATCGGGTGGCTACACCTTC
.,.,TRBV6-6,TRBJ1-4,CATRQANEKLFF,TGTGCCACCCGGCAGGCAAATGAAAAACTGTTTTTT
TRBD1,.,TRBV30,TRBJ2-5,CAWGPGTGHQETQYF,TGTGCCTGGGGTCCCGGGACAGGGCACCAAGAGACCCAGTACTTC
TRBD1,.,TRBV5-1,TRBJ2-7,CASSLAAGQGAAEQYF,TGCGCCAGCAGCTTGGCCGCGGGACAGGGGGCCGCCGAGCAGTACTTC
.,.,TRBV3-1/TRBV3-2,TRBJ1-5,CAHGLRNSNQPQHF,TGTGCCCACGGTTTGAGGAATAGCAATCAGCCCCAGCATTTT
.,.,TRBV4-1,TRBJ1-3,CASSSGVPHSGNTIYF,TGCGCCAGCAGCTCAGGGGTACCACACTCTGGAAACACCATATATTTT
.,.,TRBV5-1,TRBJ1-1,CASSPRTVNTEAFF,TGCGCCAGCAGCCCACGGACAGTGAACACTGAAGCTTTCTTT
.,.,TRBV7-3,TRBJ1-2,CASSPSGAYGYTF,TGTGCCAGCAGCCCATCGGGAGCCTATGGCTACACCTTC
.,few,TRBV19,TRBJ1-2,CASKGGAPTLYGYTF,TGTGCCAGTAAGGGCGGGGCGCCCACCTTATATGGCTACACCTTC
.,.,TRBV6-5,TRBJ2-1,CASSTLTGEQFF,TGTGCCAGCAGTACGCTAACAGGGGAGCAGTTCTTC
TRBD1,.,TRBV19,TRBJ1-5,CASSTQEGTAISNQPQHF,TGTGCCAGTAGTACACAGGAAGGGACAGCTATAAGCAATCAGCCCCAGCATTTT
.,.,TRBV5-4,TRBJ1-2,CASSPAARAHGYTF,TGTGCCAGCAGCCCGGCGGCGCGGGCCCATGGCTACACCTTC
TRBD2,.,TRBV5-1,TRBJ2-7,CASSSGLAGGNGIYEQYF,TGCGCCAGCAGCTCTGGACTAGCGGGGGGCAACGGAATATACGAGCAGTACTTC
TRBD1,.,TRBV5-4,TRBJ1-2,CASSFLLGTGVRGYTF,TGTGCCAGCAGCTTCTTGTTAGGGACAGGGGTACGTGGCTACACCTTC
TRBD1,.,TRBV29-1,TRBJ1-6,CSAQTGAGNSPLHF,TGCAGCGCCCAGACAGGGGCGGGGAATTCACCCCTCCACTTT
.,.,TRBV30,TRBJ1-3,CAWSVGLPGGTIYF,TGTGCCTGGAGTGTAGGACTTCCTGGCGGCACCATATATTTT
.,.,TRBV5-5,TRBJ2-3,CASSLDSPAQYF,TGTGCCAGCAGCCTCGACTCCCCTGCGCAGTATTTT
.,.,TRBV29-1,TRBJ1-1,CSGNRVGRNTEAFF,TGCAGCGGAAACAGGGTTGGAAGGAACACTGAAGCTTTCTTT
TRBD1,.,TRBV7-3,TRBJ1-2,CASSPTGAYGYTF,TGTGCCAGCAGCCCGACAGGGGCCTATGGCTACACCTTC
.,.,TRBV4-1,TRBJ2-7,CASSQVAGVLYEQYF,TGCGCCAGCAGCCAAGTTGCAGGGGTTCTTTACGAGCAGTACTTC
.,.,TRBV30,TRBJ1-1,CAWNSNREAFF,TGTGCCTGGAACAGCAACAGAGAAGCTTTCTTT
TRBD1,.,TRBV30,TRBJ1-4,CAWRSPLQGRGEKLFF,TGTGCCTGGAGGTCCCCCCTACAGGGGCGAGGGGAAAAACTGTTTTTT
TRBD1,.,TRBV19,TRBJ1-1,CASSIPGQGLTEAFF,TGTGCCAGTAGTATCCCTGGACAGGGATTGACTGAAGCTTTCTTT